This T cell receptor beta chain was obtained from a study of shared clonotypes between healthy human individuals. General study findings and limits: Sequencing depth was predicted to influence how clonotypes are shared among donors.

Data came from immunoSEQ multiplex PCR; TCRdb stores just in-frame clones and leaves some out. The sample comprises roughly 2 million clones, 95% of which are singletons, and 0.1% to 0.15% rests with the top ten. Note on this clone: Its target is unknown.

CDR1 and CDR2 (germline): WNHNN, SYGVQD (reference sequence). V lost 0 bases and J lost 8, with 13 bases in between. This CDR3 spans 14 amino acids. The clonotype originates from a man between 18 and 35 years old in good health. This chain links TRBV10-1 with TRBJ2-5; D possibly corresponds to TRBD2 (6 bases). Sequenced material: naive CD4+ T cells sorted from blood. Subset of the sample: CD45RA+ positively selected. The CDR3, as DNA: TGCGCCAGCAGTGAGTCGGCGTGGGGAGGAACCCAGTACTTC. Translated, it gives CASSESAWGGTQYF.